This T cell receptor beta chain is drawn from a study of shared clonotypes between healthy human individuals. For the study at large: For every donor, three CD4 naive, three CD4 memory, two CD8 naive and one CD8 memory plates were used. Findings and caveats of the study: Rarefaction revealed incomplete sorted-subset sequencing despite large depth.

Produced via immunoSEQ multiplex PCR; TCRdb's table is partial and in-frame only. The table includes around 1.5 million clones, around 98% detected once. Donors, without exception, were Caucasian adults residing in Nashville, Tennessee. A note on this clone: Its antigen remains unidentified.

CDR1 and CDR2 from the germline V gene are SQVTM and ANQGSEA. V was clipped by 4 bases and J by 7 bases; unmatched bases: 3. The CDR3 extends over 13 amino acids. The sample was naive CD4+ T cells sorted from blood. This sample's subset: CD45RA+ positively selected. The TCR was taken from a man aged 25 to 45 in good health. The chain combines TRBV29-1 with TRBJ2-2, with 10 bases lining up with TRBD1. The CDR3: CSVGQGAFGELFF. CDR3 nucleotides: TGCAGCGTTGGACAGGGGGCGTTCGGGGAGCTGTTTTTT.